The source of this T cell receptor beta chain is a study of CD8+ T cells in alopecia areata. Study results and limitations: The study also sequences resident alphabeta T cells of normal skin in scalp samples. Clonality was higher in lesional than normal scalp, especially in alopecia totalis/universalis.

Isolated RNA was reverse transcribed into cDNA used as the sequencing template. TCRdb keeps only in-frame clones here, not all; method: immunoSEQ multiplex PCR. The repertoire holds tens of thousands of clones, with about 80% as singletons. The V segment lost 1 base and the J segment 4 bases; nucleotides outside the gene matches: 3. The germline gives CDR1 SEHNR, CDR2 FQNEAQ (reference sequence). The CDR3 is 15 amino acids. Concerning this clone: Its antigen remains unknown.

In alopecia areata patients, both lesional scalp punch biopsies and peripheral blood were collected. Sorting of CD4+ and CD8+ T cells was performed on PBMCs. Sequenced input: NKG2D-low CD8+ T cells sorted from blood. The gene calls are TRBV7-9 and TRBJ2-1; TRBD2 matches at 8 bases. This clonotype was sampled from a human donor with alopecia areata. The CDR3 DNA sequence: TGTGCCAGCAGCTTAGTTGGACTAGCTTACAATGAGCAGTTCTTC. It encodes CASSLVGLAYNEQFF.